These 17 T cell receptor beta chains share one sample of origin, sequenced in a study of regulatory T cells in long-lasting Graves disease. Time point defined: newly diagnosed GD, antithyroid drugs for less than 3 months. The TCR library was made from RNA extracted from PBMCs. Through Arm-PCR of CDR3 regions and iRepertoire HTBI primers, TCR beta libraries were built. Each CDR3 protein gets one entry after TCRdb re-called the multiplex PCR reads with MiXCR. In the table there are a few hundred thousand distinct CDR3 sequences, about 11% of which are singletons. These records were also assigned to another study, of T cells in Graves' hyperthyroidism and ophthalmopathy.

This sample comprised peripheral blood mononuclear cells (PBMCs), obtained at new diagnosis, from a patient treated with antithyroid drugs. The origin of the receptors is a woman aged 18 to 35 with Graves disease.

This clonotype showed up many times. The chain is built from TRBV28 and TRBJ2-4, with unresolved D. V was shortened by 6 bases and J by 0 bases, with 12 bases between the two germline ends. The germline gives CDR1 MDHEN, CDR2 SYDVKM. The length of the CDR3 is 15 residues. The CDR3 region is CASSPRSLAKNIQYF. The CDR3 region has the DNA TGTGCCAGCAGCCCCCGGAGCCTAGCCAAAAACATTCAGTACTTC.

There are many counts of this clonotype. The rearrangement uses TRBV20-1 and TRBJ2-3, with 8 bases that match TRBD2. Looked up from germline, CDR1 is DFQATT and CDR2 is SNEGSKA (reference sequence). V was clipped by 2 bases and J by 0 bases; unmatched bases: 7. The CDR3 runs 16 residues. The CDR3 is CSARLPSGGSTDTQYF. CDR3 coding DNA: TGCAGTGCTAGACTCCCCAGCGGGGGAAGCACAGATACGCAGTATTTT.

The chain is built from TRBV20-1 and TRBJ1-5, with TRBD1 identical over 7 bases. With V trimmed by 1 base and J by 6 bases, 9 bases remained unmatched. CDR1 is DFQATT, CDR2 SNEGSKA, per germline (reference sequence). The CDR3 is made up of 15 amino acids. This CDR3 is CSARAAGGMSQPQHF. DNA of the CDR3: TGCAGTGCTAGAGCGGCAGGGGGTATGAGTCAGCCCCAGCATTTT.

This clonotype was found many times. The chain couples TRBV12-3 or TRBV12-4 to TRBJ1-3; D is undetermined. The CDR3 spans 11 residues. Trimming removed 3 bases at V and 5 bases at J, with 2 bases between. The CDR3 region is CASSLRNTIYF. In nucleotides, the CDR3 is TGTGCCAGCAGTTTGCGAAACACCATATATTTT.

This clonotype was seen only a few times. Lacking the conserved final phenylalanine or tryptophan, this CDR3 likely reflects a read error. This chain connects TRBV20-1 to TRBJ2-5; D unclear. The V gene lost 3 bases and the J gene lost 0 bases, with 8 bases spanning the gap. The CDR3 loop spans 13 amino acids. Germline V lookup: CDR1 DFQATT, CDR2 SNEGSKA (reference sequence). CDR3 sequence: CSARIPYQETQYS. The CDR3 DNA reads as TGCAGTGCTAGGATCCCGTACCAAGAGACCCAGTACTCC.

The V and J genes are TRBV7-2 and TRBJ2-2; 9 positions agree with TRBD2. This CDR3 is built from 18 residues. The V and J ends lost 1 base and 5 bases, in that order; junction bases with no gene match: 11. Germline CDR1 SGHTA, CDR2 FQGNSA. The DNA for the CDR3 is TGTGCCAGCAGCTTAGAAAGTGTGTGGCGGGGGGGGACCGGGGAGCTGTTTTTT. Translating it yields CASSLESVWRGGTGELFF. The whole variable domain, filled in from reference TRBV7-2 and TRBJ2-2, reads GAGVSQSPSNKVTEKGKDVELRCDPISGHTALYWYRQSLGQGLEFLIYFQGNSAPDKSGLPSDRFSAERTGGSVSTLTIQRTQQEDSAVYLCASSLESVWRGGTGELFFGEGSRLTVL.

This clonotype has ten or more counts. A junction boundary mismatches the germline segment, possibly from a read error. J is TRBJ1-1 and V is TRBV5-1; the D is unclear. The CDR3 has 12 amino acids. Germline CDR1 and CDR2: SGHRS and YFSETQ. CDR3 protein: CASSLANTEAFF. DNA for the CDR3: TGTGCCAGCAGTTTGGCGAACACTGAAGCTTTCTTT.

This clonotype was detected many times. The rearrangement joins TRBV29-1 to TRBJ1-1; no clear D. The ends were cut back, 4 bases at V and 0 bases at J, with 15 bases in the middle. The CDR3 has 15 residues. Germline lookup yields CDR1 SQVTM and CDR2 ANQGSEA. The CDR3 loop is CSVGFMGRMNTEAFF. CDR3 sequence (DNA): TGCAGCGTTGGATTTATGGGCAGGATGAACACTGAAGCTTTCTTT.

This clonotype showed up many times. CDR3: CSAAGGNSYNEQFF. DNA of the CDR3: TGCAGTGCTGCCGGGGGGAACTCCTACAATGAGCAGTTCTTC. This chain connects TRBV20-1 to TRBJ2-1, with TRBD2 matching 7 bases. CDR1 DFQATT and CDR2 SNEGSKA come from the germline V gene (reference sequence). The CDR3 covers 14 residues. V was pared by 5 bases and J by 0 bases, with 4 bases of the junction left unmatched.

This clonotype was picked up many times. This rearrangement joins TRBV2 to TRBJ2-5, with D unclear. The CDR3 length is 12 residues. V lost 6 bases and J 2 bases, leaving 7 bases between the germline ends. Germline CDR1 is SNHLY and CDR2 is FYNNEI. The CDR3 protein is CASRAPQETQYF. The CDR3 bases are TGTGCCAGCAGGGCACCTCAAGAGACCCAGTACTTC.

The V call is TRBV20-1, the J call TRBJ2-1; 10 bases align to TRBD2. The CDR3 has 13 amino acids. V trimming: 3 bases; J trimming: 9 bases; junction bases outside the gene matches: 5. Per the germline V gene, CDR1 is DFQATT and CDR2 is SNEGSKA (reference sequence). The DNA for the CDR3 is TGCAGTGCTAGTCTAGCGGGAGTGGGTGAGCAGTTCTTC. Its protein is CSASLAGVGEQFF.

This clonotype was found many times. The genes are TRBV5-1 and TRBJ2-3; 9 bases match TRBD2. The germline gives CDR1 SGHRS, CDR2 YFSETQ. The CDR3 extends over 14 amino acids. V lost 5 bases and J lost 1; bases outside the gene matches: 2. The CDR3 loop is CASSSGSGTDTQYF. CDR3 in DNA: TGCGCCAGCAGTAGCGGGAGCGGCACAGATACGCAGTATTTT.

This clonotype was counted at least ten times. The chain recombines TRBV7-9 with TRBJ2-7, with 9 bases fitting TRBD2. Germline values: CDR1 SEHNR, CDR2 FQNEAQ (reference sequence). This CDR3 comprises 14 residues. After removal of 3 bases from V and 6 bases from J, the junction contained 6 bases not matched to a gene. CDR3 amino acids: CASSFSGRNPEQYF. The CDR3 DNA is TGTGCCAGCAGCTTTAGCGGGAGAAACCCCGAGCAGTACTTC.

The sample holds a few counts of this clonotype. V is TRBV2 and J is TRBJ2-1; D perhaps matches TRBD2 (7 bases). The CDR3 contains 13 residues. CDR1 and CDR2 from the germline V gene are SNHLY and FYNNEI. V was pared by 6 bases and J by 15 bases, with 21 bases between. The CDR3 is CASRAGPPGARFF. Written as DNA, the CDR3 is TGTGCCAGCAGAGCGGGACCCCCGGGGGCTCGGTTCTTC.

CDR3: CSAQVLQRFGGYTF. As DNA, the CDR3 is TGCAGCGCACAGGTCCTACAAAGGTTCGGGGGCTACACCTTC. The gene calls are TRBV29-1 and TRBJ1-2; a weak D match, TRBD1 (5 bases). Germline CDR1 is SQVTM and CDR2 is ANQGSEA. Trimming removed 7 bases at V and 8 bases at J, with 23 bases between. The CDR3 runs 14 residues.

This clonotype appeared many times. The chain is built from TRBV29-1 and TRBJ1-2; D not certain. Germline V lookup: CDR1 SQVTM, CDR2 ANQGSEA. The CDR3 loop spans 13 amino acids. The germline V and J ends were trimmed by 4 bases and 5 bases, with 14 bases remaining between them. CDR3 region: CSVAVGGGYGYTF. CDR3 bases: TGCAGCGTTGCGGTCGGCGGAGGATATGGCTACACCTTC.

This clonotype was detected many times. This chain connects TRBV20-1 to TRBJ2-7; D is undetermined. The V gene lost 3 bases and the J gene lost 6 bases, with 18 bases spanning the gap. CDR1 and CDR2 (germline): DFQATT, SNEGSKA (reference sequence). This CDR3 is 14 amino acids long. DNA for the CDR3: TGCAGTGCTAGGGGTCCGAATCGATCAGGCGAGCAGTACTTC. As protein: CSARGPNRSGEQYF.